A selection of T cell receptor beta chains follows, all from one sample in a study of T cell clonotyping in hematopoietic cell transplantation. Libraries were prepared by immunoSEQ multiplex PCR; TCRdb keeps only in-frame clonotypes and omits some of them. Of roughly 45,000 clones listed, 85% to 90% are singletons. Sequencing was performed on peripheral blood mononuclear cells, taken before stem cell transplant. All receptors come from a man in his sixties with biphenotypic leukemia. Some clones in this sample may be carry-over from other donors' samples. Both conserved end residues are part of each CDR3. The D gene is left open where the match is weak. For some rows the clone size is stated as once, few or many, or as a class when expanded; others skip it.

CDR3 length | J gene | D gene | V gene | clone size | CDR3 protein | CDR3 DNA
14 | TRBJ1-5 | . | TRBV7-9 | . | CASSLVLGEQPQHF | TGTGCCAGCAGCTTAGTGTTAGGGGAACAGCCCCAGCATTTT
14 | TRBJ2-5 | . | TRBV2 | . | CASSEALALETQYF | TGTGCCAGCAGTGAAGCCCTAGCGCTAGAGACCCAGTACTTC
13 | TRBJ2-7 | . | TRBV28 | . | CASRRPGSGEQYF | TGTGCCAGCAGACGACCAGGGTCCGGTGAGCAGTACTTC
14 | TRBJ2-7 | . | TRBV5-4 | . | CASSVNRQGYEQYF | TGTGCCAGCAGCGTAAACAGACAAGGGTACGAGCAGTACTTC
15 | TRBJ2-1 | . | TRBV9 | . | CASSARLDLGNEQFF | TGTGCCAGCAGCGCCAGACTAGATCTAGGCAATGAGCAGTTCTTC
15 | TRBJ2-7 | . | TRBV11-2 | . | CASSSRDTNFYEQYF | TGTGCCAGCAGCTCCCGGGACACAAACTTTTACGAGCAGTACTTC
14 | TRBJ1-2 | . | TRBV5-8 | . | CASSRSLKVGGYTF | TGTGCCAGCAGCCGGTCCCTCAAGGTGGGAGGCTACACCTTC
15 | TRBJ2-7 | TRBD2 | TRBV2 | . | CASSDTGTSDYEQYF | TGTGCCAGCAGTGATACCGGGACTAGCGACTACGAGCAGTACTTC
15 | TRBJ2-7 | TRBD1 | TRBV11-2 | . | CASSLETGDTYEQYF | TGTGCCAGCAGCTTGGAGACAGGGGACACCTACGAGCAGTACTTC
17 | TRBJ2-3 | TRBD2 | TRBV5-1 | once | CASSFTTSAFSTDTQYF | TGCGCCAGCAGCTTTACTACTAGCGCCTTTTCCACAGATACGCAGTATTTT
13 | TRBJ2-1 | . | TRBV25-1 | . | CASSRVSYNEQFF | TGTGCCAGCAGTAGGGTCTCCTACAATGAGCAGTTCTTC
16 | TRBJ2-3 | . | TRBV7-2 | once | CASSALARFATDTQYF | TGTGCCAGCAGCGCATTGGCAAGGTTTGCCACAGATACGCAGTATTTT
15 | TRBJ2-7 | . | TRBV2 | . | CASRWRRTSSYEQYF | TGTGCCAGCAGGTGGCGGAGGACGTCCTCCTACGAGCAGTACTTC
15 | TRBJ1-3 | . | TRBV5-6 | . | CASSLTPSSGNTIYF | TGTGCCAGCAGCTTAACCCCTTCATCTGGAAACACCATATATTTT
12 | TRBJ1-2 | . | TRBV30 | few | CAWFTPNYGYTF | TGTGCCTGGTTTACTCCGAACTATGGCTACACCTTC
16 | TRBJ2-7 | TRBD2 | TRBV5-1 | . | CASSYSFGLAGGEQYF | TGCGCCAGCAGCTACTCCTTTGGACTAGCGGGAGGCGAGCAGTACTTC
13 | TRBJ2-5 | TRBD2 | TRBV30 | . | CAWSPGGQETQYF | TGTGCCTGGAGCCCGGGGGGCCAAGAGACCCAGTACTTC
15 | TRBJ1-1 | . | TRBV5-1 | . | CASSLNVAGNDEAFF | TGCGCCAGCAGCTTGAATGTGGCAGGGAATGATGAAGCTTTCTTT
16 | TRBJ2-1 | TRBD2 | TRBV18 | few | CASSPPQRGAYNEQFF | TGTGCCAGCTCACCTCCCCAGCGGGGGGCTTACAATGAGCAGTTCTTC
13 | TRBJ2-7 | TRBD2 | TRBV6-5 | . | CASQLAGTYEQYF | TGTGCCAGCCAACTAGCGGGTACCTACGAGCAGTACTTC
14 | TRBJ1-1 | . | TRBV4-3 | . | CASSQDLRGTEAFF | TGCGCCAGCAGCCAAGATTTGCGGGGCACTGAAGCTTTCTTT
18 | TRBJ1-5 | . | TRBV4-1 | few | CASSRTPGEHGSNQPQHF | TGCGCCAGCAGCCGGACCCCCGGGGAGCATGGTAGCAATCAGCCCCAGCATTTT
14 | TRBJ1-5 | TRBD1 | TRBV5-6 | . | CASSSGQTNQPQHF | TGTGCCAGCAGCTCGGGACAGACAAATCAGCCCCAGCATTTT
14 | TRBJ1-3 | . | TRBV28 | once | CASSLPGSGNTIYF | TGTGCCAGCAGTTTACCCGGGTCTGGAAACACCATATATTTT
15 | TRBJ2-5 | TRBD2 | TRBV7-9 | . | CASSSRLAQKGTQYF | TGTGCCAGCAGCTCACGACTAGCGCAAAAAGGGACCCAGTACTTC
13 | TRBJ1-5 | . | TRBV30 | . | CAWSIGTSSPQHF | TGTGCCTGGAGTATAGGGACCTCGTCCCCCCAGCATTTT
16 | TRBJ2-7 | TRBD2 | TRBV7-2 | . | CASSLVGAGGGYEQYF | TGTGCCAGCAGCTTAGTCGGGGCGGGAGGAGGGTACGAGCAGTACTTC
14 | TRBJ2-7 | TRBD1 | TRBV14 | . | CASSRGQGWSEQYF | TGTGCCAGCTCCAGAGGACAGGGTTGGAGCGAGCAGTACTTC
17 | TRBJ1-3 | . | TRBV9 | . | CASSDLGGGEAGNTIYF | TGTGCCAGCAGTGATCTCGGGGGGGGAGAGGCTGGAAACACCATATATTTT
18 | TRBJ1-4 | TRBD1 | TRBV28 | . | CASSSETGGRWGNEKLFF | TGTGCCAGCAGTTCCGAGACAGGGGGCAGATGGGGGAATGAAAAACTGTTTTTT
17 | TRBJ1-2 | TRBD1 | TRBV4-1 | medium-sized | CASSLGIRDRVNYGYTF | TGCGCCAGCAGCCTAGGTATACGGGACAGGGTCAACTATGGCTACACCTTC
14 | TRBJ1-1 | TRBD1 | TRBV30 | . | CAWSGDSTGTEAFF | TGTGCCTGGAGCGGGGACAGTACGGGCACTGAAGCTTTCTTT
16 | TRBJ2-2 | TRBD2 | TRBV7-8 | . | CASSLVGGVGTGELFF | TGTGCCAGCAGCTTAGTCGGGGGGGTCGGCACCGGGGAGCTGTTTTTT
16 | TRBJ2-4 | . | TRBV19 | . | CASSPTSGVGENIQYF | TGTGCCAGTAGTCCCACTTCAGGGGTCGGCGAAAACATTCAGTACTTC
15 | TRBJ2-7 | . | TRBV5-1 | . | CASSLAPGVSYEQYF | TGCGCCAGCAGCTTGGCCCCGGGAGTCTCCTACGAGCAGTACTTC
14 | TRBJ1-2 | TRBD1 | TRBV14 | . | CASSQGDRVYGYTF | TGTGCCAGCAGCCAAGGGGACAGGGTCTATGGCTACACCTTC
15 | TRBJ2-3 | . | TRBV5-6 | . | CASSLGPPSTDTQYF | TGTGCCAGCAGCTTGGGGCCCCCTAGCACAGATACGCAGTATTTT
16 | TRBJ2-5 | TRBD2 | TRBV30 | . | CAWSAVGLAGVETQYF | TGTGCCTGGAGTGCGGTGGGACTAGCGGGAGTGGAGACCCAGTACTTC
15 | TRBJ1-1 | . | TRBV4-1 | . | CASSQERTVNTEAFF | TGCGCCAGCAGCCAAGAACGGACGGTGAACACTGAAGCTTTCTTT
15 | TRBJ2-7 | TRBD1 | TRBV6-6 | once | CASSSPDRGGYEQYF | TGTGCCAGCAGTTCCCCGGACAGGGGGGGCTACGAGCAGTACTTC
15 | TRBJ1-4 | . | TRBV28 | . | CASSWGKRWNEKLFF | TGTGCCAGCAGTTGGGGAAAGAGATGGAATGAAAAACTGTTTTTT
13 | TRBJ2-3 | . | TRBV6-4 | . | CASSEGTTDTQYF | TGTGCCAGCAGTGAGGGGACCACAGATACGCAGTATTTT
13 | TRBJ1-5 | . | TRBV30 | . | CAWAREQGQPQHF | TGTGCCTGGGCCAGGGAACAAGGTCAGCCCCAGCATTTT